The sequence of this TCR beta chain was determined in a study of cytomegalovirus exposure and HLA in healthy donors. About the study: Among the approximately 420 donors who were genotyped, about 80% fell in the genetic ancestry cluster that is associated with self-reported Caucasian donors.

The V gene's germline CDR1 is MNHNS and CDR2 SASEGT. Trimming stripped 2 bases from V and 3 bases from J, with 20 bases between. The CDR3 has 17 residues. PCR primers comprised 60 Vbeta and 13 Jbeta primers. TCRdb keeps only in-frame clones here, not all; method: immunoSEQ multiplex PCR. Seen here are some 240,000 clones, about nine tenths observed once, and the top ten hold 1.7%. The sequenced sample consisted of PBMCs. This sequence originates from a girl aged 2 to 10 in good health and CMV-seronegative. The rearrangement links TRBV6-1 to TRBJ2-7, with D possibly being TRBD2 (6 bases). CDR3 sequence: CASSESGWGVDDYEQYF. CDR3 coding DNA: TGTGCCAGCAGTGAAAGTGGGTGGGGGGTAGACGACTACGAGCAGTACTTC.